This T cell receptor (beta chain) was observed in a study of blood T cell repertoires in COVID-19. The CDR3 extends over 13 amino acids. V lost 3 bases, J lost 7 bases, and 12 bases lay in between. Germline V gene data show CDR1 as LGHDT and CDR2 as YNNKEL (reference sequence). Profiling relied on immunoSEQ multiplex PCR, and the TCRdb table lists in-frame clones only, not all of them. Counted here are more than 150,000 clones, about 82% occurring once; the ten biggest clones make up 4.5% to 5.5%. Sequenced input: peripheral blood. The source of this sequence is a woman in her 30s with acute or convalescent COVID-19. This sequence joins TRBV3-1 (or the pseudogene TRBV3-2) and TRBJ1-2, with D perhaps matching TRBD1 (6 bases). CDR3 in amino acids: CASSHSQGSGYTF. For the CDR3, the DNA is TGTGCCAGCAGCCACTCACAGGGCTCTGGCTACACCTTC.